The TCR beta chain described here comes from a study of blood T cell repertoires in COVID-19. Study overall: Collection of acute and convalescent COVID-19 samples took place in the United States, Italy and Spain. Nucleic acid was either cDNA or gDNA, and it came from T cells, B-cell-depleted T cells, or PBMCs.

Clones were sequenced by immunoSEQ multiplex PCR, and TCRdb holds only the in-frame ones, with some missing. This sample has 30,000 to 40,000 clones, with about 88% found just once. Germline V gives CDR1 MNHEY, CDR2 SMNVEV (reference sequence). This CDR3 comprises 14 residues. Deletions cut 5 bases from V and 0 bases from J, with 5 bases between. The sample comprised peripheral blood. This chain links TRBV27 with TRBJ2-6; no definite D call. The TCR sequence derives from a human donor in a cohort sampled during active COVID-19. CDR3 in amino acids: CASSPRSGANVLTF. The CDR3 nucleotides are TGTGCCAGCAGTCCCCGCTCTGGGGCCAACGTCCTGACTTTC. The entire variable domain, with the rest obtained from reference TRBV27 and TRBJ2-6, is as follows: EAQVTQNPRYLITVTGKKLTVTCSQNMNHEYMSWYRQDPGLGLRQIYYSMNVEVTDKGDVPEGYKVSRKEKRNFPLILESPSPNQTSLYFCASSPRSGANVLTFGAGSRLTVL.